This is a list of T cell receptor beta chains from one sample in a study of T cell changes during pregnancy in multiple sclerosis. Repertoires were generated with immunoSEQ multiplex PCR, while TCRdb's copy carries only in-frame clones and drops some. Of more than 35,000 clones listed, 88% were seen once; the top ten hold under 0.75%. Specimen: CD4+ T cells from peripheral blood mononuclear cells, collected in the first trimester of pregnancy. These receptors originate from a female donor with multiple sclerosis, enrolled in a pregnancy study. CDR3s include the opening cysteine and the closing phenylalanine or tryptophan. Fields, in order: D gene, clone size, J gene, V gene, CDR3 length, CDR3 DNA, CDR3 protein. The D gene is left open where the match is weak. A clone size is listed for some rows: how often the clone was seen (once, few, many), or a class if it is expanded.

D gene: TRBD1; clone size: -; J gene: TRBJ2-1; V gene: TRBV2; CDR3 length: 13; CDR3 DNA: TGTGCCAGCAGGGGGGACAGCTTGAATGAGCAGTTCTTC; CDR3 protein: CASRGDSLNEQFF
D gene: TRBD1; clone size: once; J gene: TRBJ2-7; V gene: TRBV7-8; CDR3 length: 15; CDR3 DNA: TGTGCCAGCAGCAGATCCGGGACAGGGAACAGCGAGCAGTACTTC; CDR3 protein: CASSRSGTGNSEQYF
D gene: TRBD2; clone size: once; J gene: TRBJ2-7; V gene: TRBV11-2; CDR3 length: 16; CDR3 DNA: TGTGCCAGCAGTCACGTGGGGGGGGAAAAGGGCTACGAGCAGTACTTC; CDR3 protein: CASSHVGGEKGYEQYF
D gene: -; clone size: -; J gene: TRBJ1-2; V gene: TRBV25-1; CDR3 length: 13; CDR3 DNA: TGTGCCAGCAGTGAAACGGCGGGTTTTGGCTACACCTTC; CDR3 protein: CASSETAGFGYTF
D gene: -; clone size: -; J gene: TRBJ2-5; V gene: TRBV5-1; CDR3 length: 15; CDR3 DNA: TGCGCCAGCAGCTTGGAGAGGGGGGGAAAAGAGACCCAGTACTTC; CDR3 protein: CASSLERGGKETQYF
D gene: TRBD2; clone size: -; J gene: TRBJ2-7; V gene: TRBV5-1; CDR3 length: 15; CDR3 DNA: TGCGCCAGCAGCTCCCGGACTAGCGGAAAATACGAGCAGTACTTC; CDR3 protein: CASSSRTSGKYEQYF
D gene: -; clone size: -; J gene: TRBJ1-2; V gene: TRBV30; CDR3 length: 15; CDR3 DNA: TGTGCCTGGAGCACCCTACCCGCAGGCGGGGGAGGCTACACCTTC; CDR3 protein: CAWSTLPAGGGGYTF
D gene: -; clone size: -; J gene: TRBJ1-6; V gene: TRBV2; CDR3 length: 15; CDR3 DNA: TGTGCCACCACTCGGGAAGGCTCCTATAATTCACCCCTCCACTTT; CDR3 protein: CATTREGSYNSPLHF
D gene: -; clone size: -; J gene: TRBJ2-3; V gene: TRBV27; CDR3 length: 14; CDR3 DNA: TGTGCCAGCAGCGTATTCCAGGCAACAGATACGCAGTATTTT; CDR3 protein: CASSVFQATDTQYF
D gene: -; clone size: -; J gene: TRBJ1-4; V gene: TRBV5-6; CDR3 length: 19; CDR3 DNA: TGTGCCAGCAGCTTCCGCTTAACCGATAAGAGAACAACTAATGAAAAACTGTTTTTT; CDR3 protein: CASSFRLTDKRTTNEKLFF
D gene: TRBD1; clone size: once; J gene: TRBJ2-1; V gene: TRBV15; CDR3 length: 17; CDR3 DNA: TGTGCCACCAGCAGAGTTCCGACAGGGGGCTTTAAAAATGAGCAGTTCTTC; CDR3 protein: CATSRVPTGGFKNEQFF
D gene: TRBD1; clone size: -; J gene: TRBJ2-1; V gene: TRBV18; CDR3 length: 16; CDR3 DNA: TGTGCCAGCTCACCTCTTCCCGGGACAGGATACAATGAGCAGTTCTTC; CDR3 protein: CASSPLPGTGYNEQFF
D gene: -; clone size: -; J gene: TRBJ1-1; V gene: TRBV7-9; CDR3 length: 15; CDR3 DNA: TGTGCCAGCAGCATACCCGGGGGGGATGGGGCTGAAGCTTTCTTT; CDR3 protein: CASSIPGGDGAEAFF
D gene: TRBD1; clone size: -; J gene: TRBJ1-4; V gene: TRBV5-1; CDR3 length: 16; CDR3 DNA: TGCGCCAGCAGCTCAGGACAGGGGCGACTTAATGAAAAACTGTTTTTT; CDR3 protein: CASSSGQGRLNEKLFF
D gene: -; clone size: -; J gene: TRBJ2-1; V gene: TRBV28; CDR3 length: 14; CDR3 DNA: TGTGCCAGCAGTTTACCACTCTCAGGGTCTGAGCAGTTCTTC; CDR3 protein: CASSLPLSGSEQFF
D gene: TRBD1; clone size: once; J gene: TRBJ1-2; V gene: TRBV2; CDR3 length: 10; CDR3 DNA: TGTGTCCAGGGGGCTAGAGGCTACACCTTC; CDR3 protein: CVQGARGYTF
D gene: -; clone size: -; J gene: TRBJ2-1; V gene: TRBV6-6; CDR3 length: 15; CDR3 DNA: TGTGCCAGCAGTCCCCCTGGAGGAATCGCCGCTGAGCAGTTCTTC; CDR3 protein: CASSPPGGIAAEQFF
D gene: TRBD2; clone size: -; J gene: TRBJ2-7; V gene: TRBV5-1; CDR3 length: 15; CDR3 DNA: TGCGCCAGCAGCCTCAGGACTAGCGGGACCTACGAGCAGTACTTC; CDR3 protein: CASSLRTSGTYEQYF
D gene: TRBD2; clone size: -; J gene: TRBJ2-7; V gene: TRBV30; CDR3 length: 18; CDR3 DNA: TGTGCCTGGAGTTCACGAGGGCACCCTAGCGGGAGTTCCTACGAGCAGTACTTC; CDR3 protein: CAWSSRGHPSGSSYEQYF
D gene: -; clone size: -; J gene: TRBJ2-3; V gene: TRBV7-7; CDR3 length: 14; CDR3 DNA: TGTGCCAGCAGCCCCGGGACAAGGAGAGATACGCAGTATTTT; CDR3 protein: CASSPGTRRDTQYF
D gene: TRBD1; clone size: -; J gene: TRBJ2-5; V gene: TRBV7-9; CDR3 length: 13; CDR3 DNA: TGTGCCAGCACCTGGACAGGGGACGAGACCCAGTACTTC; CDR3 protein: CASTWTGDETQYF
D gene: TRBD1; clone size: -; J gene: TRBJ2-5; V gene: TRBV14; CDR3 length: 14; CDR3 DNA: TGTGCCAGCAGCCAAAACAGGGGGCGAGAGACCCAGTACTTC; CDR3 protein: CASSQNRGRETQYF
D gene: -; clone size: -; J gene: TRBJ1-5; V gene: TRBV30; CDR3 length: 13; CDR3 DNA: TGTGCCTGGAGTGAACAGGTCAATCAGCCCCAGCATTTT; CDR3 protein: CAWSEQVNQPQHF
D gene: TRBD1; clone size: -; J gene: TRBJ1-1; V gene: TRBV2; CDR3 length: 15; CDR3 DNA: TGTGCCAGCAGACGTCGGGACAGCTGGGACACTGAAGCTTTCTTT; CDR3 protein: CASRRRDSWDTEAFF